The T cell receptor beta chain described here comes from a study of blood T cells in healthy people across ages. Findings and caveats of the study: In long-lived donors, naive CD4+ cell counts and diversity exceeded those of aged donors.

In the case of this clonotype: As yet, its antigen is unknown.

Healthy Caucasian individuals from Russia aged roughly 6 to 100 were enrolled as donors. The second PCR ran about 7 to 12 cycles with a sample-barcoded 5' primer and J-beta primers. TCRdb called the 5' RACE reads again in MiXCR, with one record for every CDR3 protein. The sample lists hundreds of thousands of distinct CDR3 sequences; around 42% were seen once. The source is a man aged 60-69 years in good health. The material sequenced was blood.

The CDR3 DNA is TGTGCCAGCAGTGAACAGGCGGCGGCCTTCACAGATACGCAGTATTTT. It specifies CASSEQAAAFTDTQYF. The chain links TRBV28 to TRBJ2-3, with D perhaps matching TRBD1 (5 bases). The CDR3 spans 16 residues. Germline lookup yields CDR1 MDHEN and CDR2 SYDVKM. Deletions cut 5 bases from V and 2 bases from J, with 17 bases between.